The 23 T cell receptor beta chains below all came from one sample that was sequenced in a study of T-cell memory formation after mild COVID-19. TCRdb reprocessed the 5' RACE reads with MiXCR, giving one entry per CDR3 protein. The profile shows roughly 120,000 distinct CDR3 sequences, roughly 15% of them singletons. Sequenced sample: PBMCs or a T cell subset sorted from them (not recorded which). The receptor set was obtained from an adult woman who had mild COVID-19 (a few samples of this study predate the infection). Cell type and time point are not known.

This rearrangement joins TRBV5-4 to TRBJ2-2, with 13 bases that match TRBD2. Germline trimming cut 4 bases from V and 7 bases from J; bases unmatched to any gene: 10. The CDR3 is 17 amino acids. Germline V lookup: CDR1 SGHNT, CDR2 YYREEE (reference sequence). The CDR3, as DNA: TGTGCCAGCAGCAGACTAGCGGGGGGCCCGGGCGGCGGGGAGCTGTTTTTT. It specifies CASSRLAGGPGGGELFF.

The chain joins TRBV5-1 to TRBJ2-7, with 11 bases fitting TRBD1. Germline trimming cut 2 bases from V and 7 bases from J; bases unmatched to any gene: 8. The CDR3 covers 15 residues. From germline, CDR1 is SGHRS and CDR2 YFSETQ. The CDR3 DNA reads as TGCGCCAGCAGCTTTTCCCGGGACAGGGGGGAGGAGCAGTACTTC. Its protein is CASSFSRDRGEEQYF.

A single count supports this clonotype. V and J are TRBV29-1 and TRBJ1-1, with TRBD1 identical over 7 bases. Germline assignment: CDR1 SQVTM and CDR2 ANQGSEA. The CDR3 loop spans 14 amino acids. With 6 bases clipped from V and 0 bases from J, the junction kept 7 bases outside the gene matches. CDR3 sequence: CSVAGQAMNTEAFF. Written as DNA, the CDR3 is TGCAGCGTGGCAGGACAGGCAATGAACACTGAAGCTTTCTTT.

The chain joins TRBV20-1 to TRBJ2-3, with TRBD2 matching 10 bases. Trimming at V came to 0 bases and at J to 0 bases, leaving 12 bases not matched to a gene. Germline V lookup: CDR1 DFQATT, CDR2 SNEGSKA (reference sequence). The length of the CDR3 is 19 residues. The DNA for the CDR3 is TGCAGTGCTAGAGAGGCGGCTAGCGGGGGACATGTGAGCACAGATACGCAGTATTTT. Protein sequence: CSAREAASGGHVSTDTQYF.

J is TRBJ1-1 and V is TRBV20-1; D is possibly TRBD1 (5 bases). Per the germline V gene, CDR1 is DFQATT and CDR2 is SNEGSKA (reference sequence). This CDR3 region has 14 residues. The V gene lost 0 bases and the J gene lost 5 bases, with 13 bases spanning the gap. CDR3 DNA: TGCAGTGCTAGAGACGCGGGCAGGGCTACTGAAGCTTTCTTT. Its translation is CSARDAGRATEAFF.

This clonotype was seen only a few times. V usage is TRBV3-1 and J usage is TRBJ2-3; D is undetermined. Per the germline V gene, CDR1 is LGHDT and CDR2 is YNNKEL (reference sequence). This CDR3 comprises 13 residues. With 1 base removed from V and 6 bases from J, the gap between germline ends came to 8 bases. CDR3 in DNA: TGTGCCAGCAGCCAAGGAGTGATCGATACGCAGTATTTT. Protein sequence: CASSQGVIDTQYF.

This clonotype was counted ten times or more. The V call is TRBV20-1, the J call TRBJ2-3; D not certain. The V end was cut by 6 bases, the J end by 3 bases, with 16 bases between. Germline CDR1 DFQATT, CDR2 SNEGSKA (reference sequence). CDR3 size: 14 residues. CDR3 protein: CSARHQWLTDTQYF. Here the CDR3 DNA reads TGCAGTGCCCGCCACCAGTGGTTGACAGATACGCAGTATTTT.

V gene TRBV7-9 combines with J gene TRBJ1-1, with D unresolved. The CDR3 extends over 13 amino acids. Trimming took off 1 base at V and 6 bases at J, with 9 bases between the two ends. Germline lookup yields CDR1 SEHNR and CDR2 FQNEAQ (reference sequence). The CDR3 sequence: CASSLGGRAEAFF. The CDR3 nucleotides are TGTGCCAGCAGCTTAGGAGGCAGAGCTGAAGCTTTCTTT.

This clonotype appeared a few times. The J gene is TRBJ2-7, the V gene TRBV18, with D perhaps matching TRBD1 (5 bases). The V and J ends lost 2 bases and 5 bases respectively, with 19 bases between them. Germline V CDR1 and CDR2: KGHSH, LQKENI. CDR3 length equals 16 residues. CDR3 coding DNA: TGTGCCAGCTCACCAACTCAGGGTACGAAGCGCCACGAGCAGTACTTC. Protein product: CASSPTQGTKRHEQYF.

This clonotype was picked up a small number of times. This sequence joins TRBV9 and TRBJ2-5; D call uncertain. Germline V gene sequence: CDR1 SGDLS, CDR2 YYNGEE. This CDR3 spans 13 amino acids. Between the trimmed V and J ends, which lost 7 bases and 4 bases, there was a span of 14 bases. The CDR3 sequence: CASGSRFAETQYF. In DNA form, the CDR3 reads TGTGCCAGCGGTTCGAGATTTGCAGAGACCCAGTACTTC.

V usage is TRBV7-9 and J usage is TRBJ1-3; D uncertain. The V gene lost 5 bases and the J gene lost 4 bases, with 21 bases spanning the gap. Germline lookup yields CDR1 SEHNR and CDR2 FQNEAQ (reference sequence). The CDR3 is 17 residues long. The CDR3 nucleotides read TGTGCCAGCAGCCTCAACCCGGGAATCCAGGAGGGAAACACCATATATTTT. It translates to CASSLNPGIQEGNTIYF.

This clonotype came up many times. The CDR3 nucleotides read TGTGCCAGCAGCTTAGTTCTGGCGGGAGTGGATACGCAGTATTTT. This sequence encodes CASSLVLAGVDTQYF. The chain recombines TRBV7-2 with TRBJ2-3; TRBD2 matches at 7 bases. The CDR3 spans 15 residues. V lost 1 base, J lost 6 bases, and 7 bases stayed unmatched. Germline CDR1 SGHTA, CDR2 FQGNSA.

The chain couples TRBV5-1 to TRBJ2-7; D not certain. Germline lookup yields CDR1 SGHRS and CDR2 YFSETQ. The germline V and J ends were trimmed by 4 bases and 5 bases, with 13 bases remaining between them. CDR3 length: 13 amino acids. The CDR3 loop is CASSGRNGHEQYF. CDR3 bases: TGCGCCAGCAGCGGGCGGAATGGGCACGAGCAGTACTTC.

The V gene is TRBV10-3, the J gene TRBJ2-6, with a possible D match to TRBD2 (6 bases). Germline V gene lookup returns CDR1 ENHRY and CDR2 SYGVKD. V lost 7 bases and J 8 bases, leaving 15 bases between the germline ends. The CDR3 sequence is 14 residues long. CDR3 nucleotides: TGTGCCATCACGGAGGGGCCTCCCTCCAACGTCCTGACTTTC. It encodes CAITEGPPSNVLTF.

J is TRBJ2-3 and V is TRBV20-1; 9 nucleotides agree with TRBD2. Germline V gives CDR1 DFQATT, CDR2 SNEGSKA (reference sequence). The CDR3 contains 17 residues. Germline trimming cut 2 bases from V and 1 base from J; bases unmatched to any gene: 10. The CDR3 loop is CSARNGGRAFRTDTQYF. The CDR3 DNA reads TGCAGTGCTAGAAACGGCGGGAGGGCCTTCCGCACAGATACGCAGTATTTT.

The chain recombines TRBV9 with TRBJ1-1; D is ambiguous. V lost 4 bases, J lost 5 bases, and 12 bases lay in between. This CDR3 comprises 13 residues. Germline V gene data show CDR1 as SGDLS and CDR2 as YYNGEE. DNA for the CDR3: TGTGCCAGCAGCCGTTCCGGAGGGACTGAAGCTTTCTTT. Translating gives CASSRSGGTEAFF. Full variable domain (missing parts from reference TRBV9 and TRBJ1-1): DSGVTQTPKHLITATGQRVTLRCSPRSGDLSVYWYQQSLDQGLQFLIQYYNGEERAKGNILERFSAQQFPDLHSELNLSSLELGDSALYFCASSRSGGTEAFFGQGTRLTVV.

The V and J genes are TRBV6-1 and TRBJ2-1, with 8 bases identical to TRBD1. V lost 6 bases and J lost 0; bases outside the gene matches: 7. The CDR3 has 16 amino acids. Germline CDR1 is MNHNS and CDR2 is SASEGT. In DNA form, the CDR3 reads TGTGCCAGCAGACCGGGACAGGCAGGCTCCTACAATGAGCAGTTCTTC. It yields the protein CASRPGQAGSYNEQFF.

The chain couples TRBV4-1 to TRBJ1-3; 7 nucleotides align to TRBD1. The junction had 9 bases not matched to a gene; V was cut back by 1 base and J by 6 bases. The CDR3 runs 16 residues. Looked up from germline, CDR1 is MGHRA and CDR2 is YSYEKL. The CDR3 DNA follows: TGCGCCAGCAGCCAAGCTGACCGCGGACAGGCAAACACCATATATTTT. Its protein is CASSQADRGQANTIYF.

Many counts were recorded for this clonotype. The chain employs TRBV5-1 and TRBJ2-6; D tentatively reads TRBD1 or TRBD2 (5 bases each). V was clipped by 4 bases and J by 0 bases, with 20 bases between them. The CDR3 sequence is 19 residues long. CDR1 is SGHRS, CDR2 YFSETQ, per germline. Here the CDR3 reads CASSPSSRVTSSGANVLTF. The DNA of the CDR3 is TGCGCCAGCAGCCCGTCTAGCAGGGTGACCTCCTCTGGGGCCAACGTCCTGACTTTC.

This clonotype appeared a few times. V usage is TRBV6-5 and J usage is TRBJ2-7; 13 positions match TRBD2. V was clipped by 6 bases and J by 6 bases; unmatched bases: 8. Germline CDR1 MNHEY, CDR2 SVGAGI. This CDR3 comprises 15 residues. The CDR3 region has the DNA TGTGCCAGCAGCCCACTAGCGGGAGGGCTGGGCGAGCAGTACTTC. Translating it yields CASSPLAGGLGEQYF.

This chain connects TRBV5-1 to TRBJ1-4; TRBD1 agrees at 7 bases. CDR3 length: 14 residues. Germline CDR1 is SGHRS and CDR2 is YFSETQ. V gave up 1 base and J gave up 4 bases; unmatched junction bases: 1. CDR3 bases: TGCGCCAGCAGCTTGAACAGGGGTAATGAAAAACTGTTTTTT. Its protein is CASSLNRGNEKLFF.

This clonotype was observed a handful of times. The V and J genes are TRBV4-3 and TRBJ1-3, with D uncertain. The germline V gene encodes CDR1 LGHNA and CDR2 YSLEER. The V end was cut by 0 bases, the J end by 0 bases, with 9 bases between. The CDR3 loop spans 16 amino acids. The CDR3 region has the DNA TGCGCCAGCAGCCAAGATGGGCCCAGCTCTGGAAACACCATATATTTT. Translation: CASSQDGPSSGNTIYF.

The chain combines TRBV20-1 with TRBJ1-4; TRBD1 is a possible D gene (5 bases). The ends were cut back, 5 bases at V and 7 bases at J, with 14 bases in the middle. Germline V gene sequence: CDR1 DFQATT, CDR2 SNEGSKA (reference sequence). This CDR3 has 13 amino acids. The DNA of the CDR3 is TGCAGTGCTTCAGGGTATACGAGTGAAAAACTGTTTTTT. Its translation is CSASGYTSEKLFF.